This T cell receptor (beta chain) was recovered during a study of CD8+CD57+ T cells in acquired aplastic anemia (dated by TCRdb to about 2018). As for the study more broadly: DNA extracted from sorted CD4+ and CD8+ cells had a mean of approximately 3.5 ug, with a range of roughly 0.17 to 27.4 ug. For healthy donor samples, the average read count was around 10 million for CD4+ cells and 11 million to 14 million for CD8+ cells. The research as a whole found: Fewer than 30 CD8+ CDR3 sequences were found in both patients and controls but appeared to be highly expressed in patients and within the immunodominant clones of the patients. Between patients and healthy controls, no significant difference in CD8+ Simpson's diversity was found (P=0.060).

Genomic DNA served as template for TCR beta VDJ combination and CDR3 sequence profiling. An Illumina HiSeq 2000 was the platform used for TCR repertoire sequencing. On the study's bioinformatics: Repertoire assessment relied on Simpson's diversity index, CDR3 size and DJ length profiles, and TRBV/TRBJ rearrangement plots. The most abundant DNA sequence in the deep sequencing data was defined as the immunodominant clone. CDR3 amino acid sequences were checked for sharing between subjects and were compared against published repertoires and the VDJdb database. TCRdb trimmed the raw reads at Q25, called clones with MiXCR and kept productive beta chains. Each record represents a unique CDR3 protein, reported with the most common genes and DNA among its rows. These V and J calls are TCRdb output, not the study's own analysis. Present in this sample are 150,000 or so distinct CDR3 sequences, approximately 60% of which were seen just once. The top ten clones comprise 45% of the sample.

Looking up the germline V gene (reference sequence) yields CDR1 SGHNT and CDR2 YYREEE. Including cysteine and phenylalanine, the CDR3 has 16 amino acids. Of all the DNA, just the CDR3 is kept, 48 bases in frame from base 1. The trim is 3 bases for V and 9 bases for J, with a gap of 22 bases between the germline ends. In this study, sorted CD4+ and CD8+ T cells from the blood of healthy subjects and of severe aplastic anemia patients had their TCR repertoires deep-sequenced. Ficoll-Paque density gradient centrifugation was used to isolate peripheral blood mononuclear cells. Before DNA extraction, CD4+ and CD8+ T cells were sorted by FACS or by magnetic beads. As concerns this clonotype: Its binding antigen is unknown. It has no much larger one-base neighbor in the sample; base qualities were not kept.

This TCR was recovered from a human donor in good health. The chain is made from TRBV5-4 and TRBJ2-1, and TRBD2 may be the D gene, going by 5 matching bases. Sequencing input: sorted CD4+, CD8+, or CD8+CD57+ T cells (not recorded which) from PBMCs. At the DNA level, the sequence is TGTGCCAGCAGCTCAACACGGGGTGCCCTAGACGCTGAGCAGTTCTTC. The translation is CASSSTRGALDAEQFF.